The T cell receptor beta chain described here comes from a study of shared clonotypes between healthy human individuals. Study at large: Three CD4 naive, three CD4 memory, two CD8 naive and one CD8 memory plate were used per donor.

Libraries were prepared by immunoSEQ multiplex PCR; TCRdb keeps only in-frame clonotypes and omits some of them. In the table there are millions of clones, about 92% of which are singletons. The ends were cut back, 2 bases at V and 0 bases at J, with 14 bases in the middle. The CDR3 extends over 17 amino acids. Germline loops: CDR1 MGHRA, CDR2 YSYEKL. This sequence was found in a man between 18 and 35 years old in good health. The sample was naive CD4+ T cells sorted from blood. The subset: CD45RA+ positively selected. The V and J genes are TRBV4-1 and TRBJ2-1; D gene ambiguous. CDR3 nucleotide sequence: TGCGCCAGCAGCCAACCACGGACGGAGAGCTCCTACAATGAGCAGTTCTTC. This gives the protein CASSQPRTESSYNEQFF.